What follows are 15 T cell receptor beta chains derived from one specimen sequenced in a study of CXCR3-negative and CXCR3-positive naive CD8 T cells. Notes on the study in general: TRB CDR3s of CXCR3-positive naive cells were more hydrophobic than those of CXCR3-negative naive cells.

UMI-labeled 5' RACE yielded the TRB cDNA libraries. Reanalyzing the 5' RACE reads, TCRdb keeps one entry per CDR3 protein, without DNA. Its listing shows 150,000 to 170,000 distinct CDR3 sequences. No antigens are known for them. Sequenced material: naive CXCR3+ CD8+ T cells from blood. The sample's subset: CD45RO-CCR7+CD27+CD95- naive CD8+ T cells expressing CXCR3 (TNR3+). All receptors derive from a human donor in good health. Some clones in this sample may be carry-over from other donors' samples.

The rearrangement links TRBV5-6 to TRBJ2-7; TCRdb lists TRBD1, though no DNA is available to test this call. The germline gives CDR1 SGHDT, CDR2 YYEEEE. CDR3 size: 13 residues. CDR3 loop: CASSQGSTYEQYF.

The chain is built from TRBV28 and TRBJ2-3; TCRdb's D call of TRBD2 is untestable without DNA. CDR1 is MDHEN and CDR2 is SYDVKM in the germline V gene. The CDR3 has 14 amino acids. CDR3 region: CASSQREDTDTQYF.

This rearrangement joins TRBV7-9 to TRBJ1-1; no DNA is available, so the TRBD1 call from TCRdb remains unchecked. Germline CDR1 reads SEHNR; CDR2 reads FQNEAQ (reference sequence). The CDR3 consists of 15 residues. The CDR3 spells CASSVDRGSNTEAFF.

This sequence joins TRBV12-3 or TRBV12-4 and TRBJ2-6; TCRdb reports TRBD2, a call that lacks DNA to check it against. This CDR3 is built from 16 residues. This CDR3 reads CASSPSLGSGANVLTF.

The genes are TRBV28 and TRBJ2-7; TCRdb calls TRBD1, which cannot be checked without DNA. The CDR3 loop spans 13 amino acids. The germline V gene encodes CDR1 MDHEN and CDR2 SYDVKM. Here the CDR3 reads CASSSSGLHEQYF.

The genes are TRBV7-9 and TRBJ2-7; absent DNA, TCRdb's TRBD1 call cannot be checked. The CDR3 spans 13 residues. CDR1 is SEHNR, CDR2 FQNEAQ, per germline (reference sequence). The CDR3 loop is CASSFVTGIEQYF.

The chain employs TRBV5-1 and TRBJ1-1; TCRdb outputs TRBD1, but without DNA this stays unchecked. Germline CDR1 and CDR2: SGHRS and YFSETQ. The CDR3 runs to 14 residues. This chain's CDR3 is CASSHRGSNTEAFF.

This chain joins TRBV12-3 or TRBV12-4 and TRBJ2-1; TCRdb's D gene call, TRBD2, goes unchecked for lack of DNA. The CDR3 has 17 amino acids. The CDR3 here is CASWGSAGRSSYNEQFF.

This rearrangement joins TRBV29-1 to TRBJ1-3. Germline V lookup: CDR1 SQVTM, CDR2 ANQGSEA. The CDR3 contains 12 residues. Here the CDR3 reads CSVQGAGNTIYF.

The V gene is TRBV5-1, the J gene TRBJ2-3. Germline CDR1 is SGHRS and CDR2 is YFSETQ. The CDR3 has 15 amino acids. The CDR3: CASSLATGLPDTQYF. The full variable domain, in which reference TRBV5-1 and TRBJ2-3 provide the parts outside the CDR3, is KAGVTQTPRYLIKTRGQQVTLSCSPISGHRSVSWYQQTPGQGLQFLFEYFSETQRNKGNFPGRFSGRQFSNSRSEMNVSTLELGDSALYLCASSLATGLPDTQYFGPGTRLTVL.

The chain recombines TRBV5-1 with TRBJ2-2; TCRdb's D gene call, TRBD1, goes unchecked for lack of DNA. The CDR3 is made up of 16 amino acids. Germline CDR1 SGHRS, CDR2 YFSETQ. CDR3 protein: CASSLARTIGAGELFF.

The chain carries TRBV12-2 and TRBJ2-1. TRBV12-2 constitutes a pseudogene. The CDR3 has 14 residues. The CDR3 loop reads CASRPRSVFYEQFF.

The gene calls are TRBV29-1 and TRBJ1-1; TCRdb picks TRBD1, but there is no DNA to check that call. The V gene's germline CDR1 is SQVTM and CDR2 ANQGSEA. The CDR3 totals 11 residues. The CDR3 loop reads CSAAQGTEAFF. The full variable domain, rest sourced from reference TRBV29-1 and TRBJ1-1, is SAVISQKPSRDICQRGTSLTIQCQVDSQVTMMFWYRQQPGQSLTLIATANQGSEATYESGFVIDKFPISRPNLTFSTLTVSNMSPEDSSIYLCSAAQGTEAFFGQGTRLTVV.

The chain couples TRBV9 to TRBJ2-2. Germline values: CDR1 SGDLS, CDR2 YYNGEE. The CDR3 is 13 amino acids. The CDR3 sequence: CASSETNTGELFF.

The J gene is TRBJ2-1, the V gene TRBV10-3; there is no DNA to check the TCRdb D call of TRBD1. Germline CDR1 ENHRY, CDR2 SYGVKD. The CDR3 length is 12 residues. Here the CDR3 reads CAIGQGGNEQFF.